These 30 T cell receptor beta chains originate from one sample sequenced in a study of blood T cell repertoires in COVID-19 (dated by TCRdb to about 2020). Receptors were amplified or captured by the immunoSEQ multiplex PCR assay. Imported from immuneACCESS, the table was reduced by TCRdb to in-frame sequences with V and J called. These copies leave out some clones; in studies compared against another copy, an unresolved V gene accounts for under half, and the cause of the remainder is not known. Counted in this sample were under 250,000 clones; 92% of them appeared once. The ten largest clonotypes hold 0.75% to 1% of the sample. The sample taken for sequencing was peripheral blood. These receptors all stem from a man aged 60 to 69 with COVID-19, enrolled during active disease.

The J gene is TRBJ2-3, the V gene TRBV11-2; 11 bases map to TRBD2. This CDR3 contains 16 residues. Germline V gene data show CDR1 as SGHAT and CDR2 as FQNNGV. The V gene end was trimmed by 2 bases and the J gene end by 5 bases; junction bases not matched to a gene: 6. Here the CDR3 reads CASSLRLAGGGDTQYF. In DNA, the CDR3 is TGTGCCAGCAGCTTAAGGCTAGCGGGAGGTGGAGATACGCAGTATTTT.

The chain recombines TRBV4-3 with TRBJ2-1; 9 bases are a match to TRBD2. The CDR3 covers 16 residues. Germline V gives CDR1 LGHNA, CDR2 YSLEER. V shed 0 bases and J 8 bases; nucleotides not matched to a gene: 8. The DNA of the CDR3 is TGCGCCAGCAGCCAAGATCGCGGTAGCGGGAGCTATGAGCAGTTCTTC. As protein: CASSQDRGSGSYEQFF.

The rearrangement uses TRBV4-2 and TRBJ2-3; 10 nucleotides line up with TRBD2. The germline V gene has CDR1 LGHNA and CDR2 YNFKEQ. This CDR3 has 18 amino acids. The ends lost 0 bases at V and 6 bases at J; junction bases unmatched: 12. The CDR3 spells CASSQDYTAGGPGDTQYF. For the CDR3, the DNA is TGTGCCAGCAGCCAAGATTATACAGCGGGAGGGCCGGGGGATACGCAGTATTTT.

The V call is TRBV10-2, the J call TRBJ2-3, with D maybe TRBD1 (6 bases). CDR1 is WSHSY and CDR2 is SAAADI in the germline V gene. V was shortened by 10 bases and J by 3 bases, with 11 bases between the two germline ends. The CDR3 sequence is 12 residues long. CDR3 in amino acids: CATLGGTDTQYF. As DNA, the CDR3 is TGCGCCACCCTAGGGGGTACAGATACGCAGTATTTT.

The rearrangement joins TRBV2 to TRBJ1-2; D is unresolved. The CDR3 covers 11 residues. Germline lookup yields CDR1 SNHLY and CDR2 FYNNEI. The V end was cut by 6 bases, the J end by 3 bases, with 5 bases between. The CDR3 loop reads CASSPYYGYTF. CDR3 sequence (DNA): TGTGCCAGCAGCCCGTACTATGGCTACACCTTC.

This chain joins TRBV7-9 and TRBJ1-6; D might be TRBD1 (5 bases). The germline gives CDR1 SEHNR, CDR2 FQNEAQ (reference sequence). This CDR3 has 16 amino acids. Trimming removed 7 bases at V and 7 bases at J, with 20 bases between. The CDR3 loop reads CASTTARVQENSPLHF. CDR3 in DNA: TGTGCCAGCACCACCGCCCGGGTACAGGAGAATTCACCCCTCCACTTT. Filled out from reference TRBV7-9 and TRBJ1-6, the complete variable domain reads DTGVSQNPRHKITKRGQNVTFRCDPISEHNRLYWYRQTLGQGPEFLTYFQNEAQLEKSRLLSDRFSAERPKGSFSTLEIQRTEQGDSAMYLCASTTARVQENSPLHFGNGTRLTVT.

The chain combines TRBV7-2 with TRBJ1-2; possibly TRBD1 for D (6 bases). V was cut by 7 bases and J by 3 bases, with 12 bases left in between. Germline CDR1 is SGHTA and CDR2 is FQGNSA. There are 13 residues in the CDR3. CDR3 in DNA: TGTGCCAGCACCCTGGGGGCGGACTATGGCTACACCTTC. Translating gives CASTLGADYGYTF.

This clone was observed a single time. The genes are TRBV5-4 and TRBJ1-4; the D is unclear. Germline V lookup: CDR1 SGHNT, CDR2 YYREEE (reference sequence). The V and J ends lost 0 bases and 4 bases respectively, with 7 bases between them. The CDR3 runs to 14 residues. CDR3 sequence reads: CASSLDQVNEKLFF. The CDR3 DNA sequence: TGTGCCAGCAGCTTGGATCAGGTTAATGAAAAACTGTTTTTT.

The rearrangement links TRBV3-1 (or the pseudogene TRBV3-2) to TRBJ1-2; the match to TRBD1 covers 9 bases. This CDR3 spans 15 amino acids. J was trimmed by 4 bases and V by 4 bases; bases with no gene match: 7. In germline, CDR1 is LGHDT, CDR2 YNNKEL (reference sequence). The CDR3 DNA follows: TGTGCCAGCAGCCTTTCGCCGGGACAGGGCTATGGCTACACCTTC. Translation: CASSLSPGQGYGYTF.

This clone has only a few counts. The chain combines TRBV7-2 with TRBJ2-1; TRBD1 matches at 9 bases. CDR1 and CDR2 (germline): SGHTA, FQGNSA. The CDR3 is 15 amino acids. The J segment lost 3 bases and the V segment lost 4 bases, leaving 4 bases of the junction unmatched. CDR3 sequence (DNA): TGTGCCAGCAGCTCCACAGGGGGCGGCTACAATGAGCAGTTCTTC. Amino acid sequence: CASSSTGGGYNEQFF.

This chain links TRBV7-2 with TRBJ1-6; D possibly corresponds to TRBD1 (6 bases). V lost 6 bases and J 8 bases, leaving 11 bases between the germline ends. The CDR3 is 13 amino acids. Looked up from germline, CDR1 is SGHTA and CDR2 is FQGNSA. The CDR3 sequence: CASSRGNDSPLHF. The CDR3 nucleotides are TGTGCCAGCAGTAGGGGGAATGATTCACCCCTCCACTTT.

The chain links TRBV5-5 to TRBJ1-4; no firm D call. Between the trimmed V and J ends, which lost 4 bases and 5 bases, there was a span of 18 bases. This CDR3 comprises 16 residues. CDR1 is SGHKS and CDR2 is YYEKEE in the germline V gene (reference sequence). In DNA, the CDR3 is TGTGCCAGCAGCCAGGAGGGATCTTTGTCGAATGAAAAACTGTTTTTT. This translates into CASSQEGSLSNEKLFF. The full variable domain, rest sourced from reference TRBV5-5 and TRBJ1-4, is DAGVTQSPTHLIKTRGQQVTLRCSPISGHKSVSWYQQVLGQGPQFIFQYYEKEERGRGNFPDRFSARQFPNYSSELNVNALLLGDSALYLCASSQEGSLSNEKLFFGSGTQLSVL.

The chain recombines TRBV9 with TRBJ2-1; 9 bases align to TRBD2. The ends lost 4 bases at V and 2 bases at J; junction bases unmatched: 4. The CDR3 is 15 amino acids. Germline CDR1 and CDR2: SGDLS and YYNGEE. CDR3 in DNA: TGTGCCAGCAGCTCTCTAGCGGGGACCTACAATGAGCAGTTCTTC. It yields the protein CASSSLAGTYNEQFF.

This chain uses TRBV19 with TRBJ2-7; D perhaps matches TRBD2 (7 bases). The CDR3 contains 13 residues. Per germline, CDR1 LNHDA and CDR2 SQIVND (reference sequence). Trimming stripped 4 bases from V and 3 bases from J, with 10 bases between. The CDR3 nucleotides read TGTGCCAGTAGTAGGGGGGGCGGCTACGAGCAGTACTTC. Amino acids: CASSRGGGYEQYF.

CDR3 in amino acids: CASSSLAGGPQGSYNEQFF. Written as DNA, the CDR3 is TGTGCCAGCAGCTCACTAGCGGGAGGGCCTCAGGGCTCCTACAATGAGCAGTTCTTC. The chain carries TRBV28 and TRBJ2-1, with 13 bases that match TRBD2. The CDR3 length is 19 residues. Germline CDR1 reads MDHEN; CDR2 reads SYDVKM. The ends lost 6 bases at V and 0 bases at J; junction bases unmatched: 11.

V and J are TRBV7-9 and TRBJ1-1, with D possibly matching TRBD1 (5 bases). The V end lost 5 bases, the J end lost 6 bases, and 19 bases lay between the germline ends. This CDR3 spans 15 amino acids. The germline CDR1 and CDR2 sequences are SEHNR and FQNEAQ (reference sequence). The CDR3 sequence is CASSPAWGGIPEAFF. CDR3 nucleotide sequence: TGTGCCAGCAGCCCGGCCTGGGGGGGGATACCTGAAGCTTTCTTT.

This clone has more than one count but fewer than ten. The CDR3 is CASSIETGHSNQPQHF. Here the CDR3 DNA reads TGTGCCAGTAGTATAGAAACAGGCCATAGCAATCAGCCCCAGCATTTT. This chain links TRBV19 with TRBJ1-5; maybe TRBD1 (5 bases). Germline V gene lookup returns CDR1 LNHDA and CDR2 SQIVND (reference sequence). The CDR3 has 16 residues. V was clipped by 0 bases and J by 0 bases, with 9 bases between them. Full variable domain (rest looked up from reference TRBV19 and TRBJ1-5): DGGITQSPKYLFRKEGQNVTLSCEQNLNHDAMYWYRQDPGQGLRLIYYSQIVNDFQKGDIAEGYSVSREKKESFPLTVTSAQKNPTAFYLCASSIETGHSNQPQHFGDGTRLSIL.

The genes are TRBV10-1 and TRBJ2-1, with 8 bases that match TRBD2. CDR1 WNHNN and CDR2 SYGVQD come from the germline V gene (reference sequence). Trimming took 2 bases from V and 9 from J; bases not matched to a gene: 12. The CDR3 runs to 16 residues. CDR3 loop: CASSETGGGVPGEQFF. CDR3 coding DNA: TGCGCCAGCAGTGAGACGGGAGGGGGGGTTCCCGGTGAGCAGTTCTTC.

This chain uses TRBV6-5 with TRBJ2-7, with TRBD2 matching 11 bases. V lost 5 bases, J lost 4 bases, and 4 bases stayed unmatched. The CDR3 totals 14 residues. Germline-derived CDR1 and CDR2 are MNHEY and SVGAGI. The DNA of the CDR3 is TGTGCCAGCAGTCTTACTAGCGGGGGATACGAGCAGTACTTC. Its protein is CASSLTSGGYEQYF.

As DNA, the CDR3 is TGCGCCAGCAGCTTGACATGGACTACAAACATTCAGTACTTC. Residues: CASSLTWTTNIQYF. The chain links TRBV5-1 to TRBJ2-4; TRBD2 is a possible D gene (6 bases). V was pared by 1 base and J by 6 bases, with 11 bases between. CDR1 is SGHRS, CDR2 YFSETQ, per germline. The CDR3 has 14 residues. The full variable domain, with the rest looked up from reference TRBV5-1 and TRBJ2-4, is KAGVTQTPRYLIKTRGQQVTLSCSPISGHRSVSWYQQTPGQGLQFLFEYFSETQRNKGNFPGRFSGRQFSNSRSEMNVSTLELGDSALYLCASSLTWTTNIQYFGAGTRLSVL.

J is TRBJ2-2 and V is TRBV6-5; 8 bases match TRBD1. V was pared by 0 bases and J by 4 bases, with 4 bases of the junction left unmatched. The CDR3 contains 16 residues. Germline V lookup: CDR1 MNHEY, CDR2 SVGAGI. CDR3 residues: CASSYSTGVGTGELFF. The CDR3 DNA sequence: TGTGCCAGCAGTTACTCGACAGGGGTGGGCACCGGGGAGCTGTTTTTT.

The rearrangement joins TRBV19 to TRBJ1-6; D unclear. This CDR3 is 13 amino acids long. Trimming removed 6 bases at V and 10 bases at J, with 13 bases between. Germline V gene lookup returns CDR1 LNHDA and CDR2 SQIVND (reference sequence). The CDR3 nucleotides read TGTGCCAGTAGCCTTGGCGGGTGCTCACCCCTCCACTTT. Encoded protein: CASSLGGCSPLHF.

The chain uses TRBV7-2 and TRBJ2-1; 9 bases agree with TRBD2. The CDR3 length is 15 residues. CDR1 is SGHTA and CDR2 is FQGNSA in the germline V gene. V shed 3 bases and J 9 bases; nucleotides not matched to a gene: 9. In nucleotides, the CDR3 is TGTGCCAGCAGCTTGGCCGGGACTAGCCCTCCTGAGCAGTTCTTC. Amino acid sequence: CASSLAGTSPPEQFF.

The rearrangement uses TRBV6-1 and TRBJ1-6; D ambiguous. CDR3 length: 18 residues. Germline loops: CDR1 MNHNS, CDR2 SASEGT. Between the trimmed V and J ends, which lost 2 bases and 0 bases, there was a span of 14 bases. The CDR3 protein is CASSEIPARSSYNSPLHF. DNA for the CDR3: TGTGCCAGCAGTGAAATCCCTGCCAGAAGCTCCTATAATTCACCCCTCCACTTT.

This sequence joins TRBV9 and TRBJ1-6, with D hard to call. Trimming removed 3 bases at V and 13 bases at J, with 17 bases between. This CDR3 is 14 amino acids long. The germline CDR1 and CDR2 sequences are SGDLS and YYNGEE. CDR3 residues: CASSASHGVSPLHF. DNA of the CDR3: TGTGCCAGCAGCGCCTCACACGGGGTTTCCCCCCTCCACTTT.

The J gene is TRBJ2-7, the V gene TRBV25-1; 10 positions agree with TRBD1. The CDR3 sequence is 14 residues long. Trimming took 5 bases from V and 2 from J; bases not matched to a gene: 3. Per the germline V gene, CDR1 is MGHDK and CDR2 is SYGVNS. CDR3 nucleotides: TGTGCCAGCAGTTTAGACAGGGGGCCCTACGAGCAGTACTTC. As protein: CASSLDRGPYEQYF.

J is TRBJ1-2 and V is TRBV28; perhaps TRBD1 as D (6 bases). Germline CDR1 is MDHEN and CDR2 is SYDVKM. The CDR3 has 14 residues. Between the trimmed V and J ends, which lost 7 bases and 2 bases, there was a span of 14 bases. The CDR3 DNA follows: TGTGCCAGCATTACCCCCACAGGGAACTATGGCTACACCTTC. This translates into CASITPTGNYGYTF.

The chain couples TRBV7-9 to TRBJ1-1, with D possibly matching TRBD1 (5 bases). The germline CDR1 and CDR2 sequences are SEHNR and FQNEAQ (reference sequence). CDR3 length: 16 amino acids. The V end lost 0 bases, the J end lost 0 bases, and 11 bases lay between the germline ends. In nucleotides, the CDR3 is TGTGCCAGCAGCTTAGCCGGGGGGTTTATGAACACTGAAGCTTTCTTT. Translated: CASSLAGGFMNTEAFF.

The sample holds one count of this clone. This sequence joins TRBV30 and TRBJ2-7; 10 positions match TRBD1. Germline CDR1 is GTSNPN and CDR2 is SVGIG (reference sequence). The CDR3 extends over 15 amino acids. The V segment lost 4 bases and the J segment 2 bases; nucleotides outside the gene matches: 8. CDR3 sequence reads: CAWIEFGTGAYEQYF. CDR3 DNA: TGTGCCTGGATAGAATTCGGGACAGGGGCCTACGAGCAGTACTTC.

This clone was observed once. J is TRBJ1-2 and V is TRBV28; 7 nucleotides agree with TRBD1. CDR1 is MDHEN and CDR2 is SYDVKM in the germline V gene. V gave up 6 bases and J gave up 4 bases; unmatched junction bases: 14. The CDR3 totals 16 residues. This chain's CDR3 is CASSPPAGQSFYGYTF. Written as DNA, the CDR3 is TGTGCCAGCAGCCCACCCGCGGGACAGTCGTTCTATGGCTACACCTTC.